The 30 T cell receptor beta chains below come from one sample, sequenced in a study of vaccination effects on CD4 cells after COVID-19. Clones were sequenced by immunoSEQ multiplex PCR, and TCRdb holds only the in-frame ones, with some missing. The sample shows some 40,000 clones, about 67% of them seen only once. The antigens for these receptors are not known. Subsequent to a culture period of about nine days, CD4+ T cells were isolated. Participants received two doses of either the BNT162b2 or mRNA-1273 vaccine. The sequencing used CD4+ T cells from PBMCs cultured without peptide, collected after COVID-19 vaccination. The receptors were sampled from a human donor who received a COVID-19 vaccine.

This clone was seen only a few times. This chain connects TRBV2 to TRBJ2-7, with TRBD1 identical over 7 bases. CDR1 SNHLY and CDR2 FYNNEI come from the germline V gene. J lost 7 bases, V lost 4 bases, and 4 bases had no gene match. The CDR3 runs 12 residues. CDR3 loop: CASSGDSWEQYF. Written as DNA, the CDR3 is TGTGCCAGCAGTGGGGACAGCTGGGAGCAGTACTTC.

The rearrangement joins TRBV6-5 to TRBJ2-1; 7 bases are a match to TRBD2. Germline V gene lookup returns CDR1 MNHEY and CDR2 SVGAGI. J gave up 3 bases and V 4 bases, and 3 bases lay outside the gene matches. The CDR3 is made up of 14 amino acids. CDR3 residues: CASSLASGYNEQFF. CDR3 coding DNA: TGTGCCAGCAGTTTGGCTAGCGGCTACAATGAGCAGTTCTTC.

This clone was seen a handful of times. The rearrangement joins TRBV7-6 to TRBJ1-3, with TRBD1 as a possible D gene (5 bases). Germline V gene data show CDR1 as SGHVS and CDR2 as FNYEAQ. The CDR3 loop spans 16 amino acids. The V gene lost 2 bases and the J gene lost 4 bases, with 15 bases spanning the gap. CDR3 sequence: CASSLSGRLGGNTIYF. The CDR3 nucleotides read TGTGCCAGCAGCTTATCGGGACGACTGGGGGGAAACACCATATATTTT. The full variable domain, rest sourced from reference TRBV7-6 and TRBJ1-3, is GAGVSQSPRYKVTKRGQDVALRCDPISGHVSLYWYRQALGQGPEFLTYFNYEAQQDKSGLPNDRFSAERPEGSISTLTIQRTEQRDSAMYRCASSLSGRLGGNTIYFGEGSWLTVV.

There are a few counts of this clone. The chain combines TRBV21-1 with TRBJ2-7. TRBV21-1 is a listed pseudogene. This CDR3 has 17 residues. The CDR3 sequence: CASPGQNTGTNNYEQYF. CDR3 sequence (DNA): TGTGCCAGCCCTGGCCAAAACACCGGGACGAACAACTACGAGCAGTACTTC.

The V gene is TRBV25-1, the J gene TRBJ1-2, with 10 bases that match TRBD1. The CDR3 has 15 amino acids. Germline trimming cut 5 bases from V and 2 bases from J; bases unmatched to any gene: 5. Germline V lookup: CDR1 MGHDK, CDR2 SYGVNS. For the CDR3, the DNA is TGTGCCAGCAGTTCCCTGACAGGGGGCAACTATGGCTACACCTTC. It translates to CASSSLTGGNYGYTF.

This clone has just a few counts. CDR3 sequence: CASSTRLAGDQVSAKNIQYF. DNA of the CDR3: TGTGCCAGTAGTACCCGACTAGCGGGAGATCAGGTGTCAGCCAAAAACATTCAGTACTTC. The chain recombines TRBV19 with TRBJ2-4, with 12 bases matching TRBD2. CDR3 length: 20 residues. V trimming: 4 bases; J trimming: 0 bases; junction bases outside the gene matches: 13. Germline V gene sequence: CDR1 LNHDA, CDR2 SQIVND (reference sequence). The full variable domain, its missing parts supplied by reference TRBV19 and TRBJ2-4, is DGGITQSPKYLFRKEGQNVTLSCEQNLNHDAMYWYRQDPGQGLRLIYYSQIVNDFQKGDIAEGYSVSREKKESFPLTVTSAQKNPTAFYLCASSTRLAGDQVSAKNIQYFGAGTRLSVL.

This clone is medium-sized. V usage is TRBV7-9 and J usage is TRBJ1-2, with TRBD1 matching over 8 bases. This CDR3 is 16 amino acids long. Germline assignment: CDR1 SEHNR and CDR2 FQNEAQ (reference sequence). The V gene end was trimmed by 7 bases and the J gene end by 5 bases; junction bases not matched to a gene: 15. DNA for the CDR3: TGTGCCAGCACCAGAGAAAAGGCAGGGGGCGGATATGGCTACACCTTC. This translates into CASTREKAGGGYGYTF.

The chain joins TRBV5-1 to TRBJ2-5; 7 bases are a match to TRBD2. The ends lost 0 bases at V and 5 bases at J; junction bases unmatched: 10. The CDR3 extends over 16 amino acids. The germline CDR1 and CDR2 sequences are SGHRS and YFSETQ. The CDR3: CASSLAASGGQETQYF. The CDR3 DNA reads as TGCGCCAGCAGCTTGGCCGCCTCGGGAGGTCAGGAGACCCAGTACTTC.

The CDR3 here is CASSVVRGSYEQYF. The DNA for the CDR3 is TGCGCCAGCAGTGTGGTTAGGGGATCCTACGAGCAGTACTTC. The chain carries TRBV10-2 and TRBJ2-7; weak D call: TRBD1 (5 bases). The length of the CDR3 is 14 residues. V was clipped by 4 bases and J by 1 base, with 11 bases between them. The V gene's germline CDR1 is WSHSY and CDR2 SAAADI.

This chain connects TRBV4-2 to TRBJ2-1; weak D call: TRBD2 (6 bases). Germline values: CDR1 LGHNA, CDR2 YNFKEQ. V shed 1 base and J shed 1 base, with 11 bases lying between them. The CDR3 runs 16 residues. CDR3 coding DNA: TGTGCCAGCAGCCAAGGCGGGGACTTATCCTACAATGAGCAGTTCTTC. Encoded protein: CASSQGGDLSYNEQFF.

The chain couples TRBV18 to TRBJ1-1, with no clear D. Per germline, CDR1 KGHSH and CDR2 LQKENI. The V end lost 4 bases, the J end lost 5 bases, and 11 bases lay between the germline ends. The CDR3 spans 13 residues. In nucleotides, the CDR3 is TGTGCCAGCTCACAGGGTCCGGGTACTGAAGCTTTCTTT. Amino acid sequence: CASSQGPGTEAFF.

V usage is TRBV6-1 and J usage is TRBJ1-4; D not certain. The CDR3 spans 15 residues. The germline CDR1 and CDR2 sequences are MNHNS and SASEGT. The V and J ends lost 3 bases and 4 bases respectively, with 12 bases between them. The CDR3 sequence is CASSDKSSGNEKLFF. The DNA for the CDR3 is TGTGCCAGCAGTGATAAAAGCTCCGGTAATGAAAAACTGTTTTTT.

Only a few counts were recorded for this clone. The chain carries TRBV3-1 (or the pseudogene TRBV3-2) and TRBJ2-7, with D perhaps TRBD1 or TRBD2 (5 bases each). The CDR3 sequence is 16 residues long. V was shortened by 0 bases and J by 3 bases, with 15 bases between the two germline ends. CDR1 LGHDT and CDR2 YNNKEL come from the germline V gene (reference sequence). The CDR3 here is CASSQDHPGTLYEQYF. The CDR3 DNA follows: TGTGCCAGCAGCCAAGATCATCCCGGGACCCTCTACGAGCAGTACTTC.

The V and J genes are TRBV3-1 (or the pseudogene TRBV3-2) and TRBJ1-1; D not certain. The CDR3 runs 13 residues. Germline V gene sequence: CDR1 LGHDT, CDR2 YNNKEL (reference sequence). With 4 bases removed from V and 2 bases from J, the gap between germline ends came to 8 bases. CDR3 in amino acids: CASSPDLNTEAFF. Here the CDR3 DNA reads TGTGCCAGCAGCCCGGACTTAAACACTGAAGCTTTCTTT.

This clone has just one count. The chain is built from TRBV6-2 or TRBV6-3 and TRBJ2-1; D not resolved. Trimming shortened V by 4 bases and J by 6 bases, and 10 bases separated the two germline ends. From germline, CDR1 is MNHEY and CDR2 SVGEGT. The CDR3 loop spans 13 amino acids. The CDR3, as DNA: TGTGCCAGCAGTTCCTTCCGATCCAATGAGCAGTTCTTC. Protein product: CASSSFRSNEQFF.

The DNA of the CDR3 is TGTGCCAGCAGCCCAAGTGGGGGCTCCTACGAGCAGTACTTC. As protein: CASSPSGGSYEQYF. This chain joins TRBV14 and TRBJ2-7; perhaps D is TRBD1 or TRBD2 (5 bases each). The CDR3 length is 14 residues. Trimming removed 4 bases at V and 0 bases at J, with 10 bases between. Germline-derived CDR1 and CDR2 are SGHDN and FVKESK.

This clone is judged medium-sized (0.01 to 0.1%). The chain uses TRBV2 and TRBJ2-2; TRBD2 agrees at 13 bases. CDR1 and CDR2 (germline): SNHLY, FYNNEI. J gave up 7 bases and V 9 bases, and 8 bases lay outside the gene matches. The CDR3 is made up of 15 amino acids. CDR3 nucleotides: TGTGCCAGTGGGACTAGCGGGGTCGTCGGCGGGGAGCTGTTTTTT. Protein product: CASGTSGVVGGELFF.

The V and J genes are TRBV3-1 (or the pseudogene TRBV3-2) and TRBJ1-4; D remains unclear. Trimming left V 0 bases short and J 12 bases short, with 11 bases between. Germline lookup yields CDR1 LGHDT and CDR2 YNNKEL (reference sequence). CDR3 size: 13 residues. CDR3 residues: CASSQDFFSELFF. CDR3 bases: TGTGCCAGCAGCCAAGATTTTTTCTCGGAACTGTTTTTT.

V gene TRBV6-4 combines with J gene TRBJ1-1, with D perhaps matching TRBD1 (5 bases). This CDR3 has 14 amino acids. Germline assignment: CDR1 MRHNA and CDR2 SNTAGT. V gave up 1 base and J gave up 5 bases, with 11 bases separating them. The CDR3 DNA is TGTGCCAGCAGTGACTTTTCATGGGGGACTGAAGCTTTCTTT. Amino acid sequence: CASSDFSWGTEAFF.

This clone has more than one count but fewer than ten. The chain recombines TRBV5-5 with TRBJ1-3, with D unresolved. This CDR3 is built from 15 residues. CDR1 and CDR2 from the germline V gene are SGHKS and YYEKEE (reference sequence). Between the trimmed V and J ends, which lost 2 bases and 2 bases, there was a span of 11 bases. The CDR3 protein is CASSLTGVPGNTIYF. The CDR3 DNA reads as TGTGCCAGCAGCTTAACCGGGGTGCCTGGAAACACCATATATTTT.

This chain links TRBV29-1 with TRBJ1-1, with D perhaps TRBD1 (6 bases). CDR1 and CDR2 from the germline V gene are SQVTM and ANQGSEA. Trimming took 5 bases from V and 4 from J, leaving 17 bases between them. The CDR3 covers 14 residues. CDR3 sequence reads: CSVRGGPGSTEAFF. In DNA, the CDR3 is TGCAGCGTTCGGGGGGGGCCGGGGAGCACTGAAGCTTTCTTT.

This clone was seen a handful of times. CDR3 in DNA: TGTGCCAGCTCTACGAGGGGAATGGAAGCTTTCTTT. It yields the protein CASSTRGMEAFF. The chain employs TRBV18 and TRBJ1-1; D is possibly TRBD1 (5 bases). The CDR3 is 12 residues long. CDR1 KGHSH and CDR2 LQKENI come from the germline V gene. V was cut by 6 bases and J by 8 bases, with 13 bases left in between.

The J gene is TRBJ2-1, the V gene TRBV6-5; D gene uncertain. The germline V and J ends were trimmed by 5 bases and 9 bases, with 14 bases remaining between them. Germline assignment: CDR1 MNHEY and CDR2 SVGAGI. The CDR3 is 13 amino acids. The CDR3 sequence is CASSLGSPSEQFF. The CDR3, as DNA: TGTGCCAGCAGTCTGGGATCGCCTTCTGAGCAGTTCTTC.

The chain combines TRBV5-1 with TRBJ1-2; D might be TRBD1 (6 bases). The CDR3 consists of 14 residues. V lost 2 bases to trimming and J lost 6 bases, with 14 bases between them. Germline V gene sequence: CDR1 SGHRS, CDR2 YFSETQ. CDR3 in amino acids: CASSFSADRNGYTF. The CDR3 DNA follows: TGCGCCAGCAGCTTCTCCGCCGACAGGAATGGCTACACCTTC.

This chain links TRBV6-1 with TRBJ1-5, with D possibly TRBD1 on 6 matching bases. V shed 1 base and J shed 6 bases, with 13 bases lying between them. Germline CDR1 MNHNS, CDR2 SASEGT. There are 15 residues in the CDR3. The chain's CDR3 is CASSEDRQAVQPQHF. Written as DNA, the CDR3 is TGTGCCAGCAGTGAAGACCGACAGGCCGTTCAGCCCCAGCATTTT.

This clone was observed a few times. The rearrangement uses TRBV2 and TRBJ2-1, with D tentatively TRBD2 (7 bases). CDR1 and CDR2 (germline): SNHLY, FYNNEI. Trimming stripped 5 bases from V and 3 bases from J, with 14 bases between. This CDR3 spans 15 amino acids. The chain's CDR3 is CASSLWGGHYNEQFF. CDR3 sequence (DNA): TGTGCCAGCAGTCTGTGGGGGGGACACTACAATGAGCAGTTCTTC.

This clone was seen only once. The chain employs TRBV3-1 (or the pseudogene TRBV3-2) and TRBJ2-3, with 13 positions matching TRBD2. Germline V lookup: CDR1 LGHDT, CDR2 YNNKEL (reference sequence). The CDR3 extends over 17 amino acids. The V and J ends lost 1 base and 8 bases, in that order; junction bases with no gene match: 9. The CDR3: CASSQGGLAGPGGTQYF. In DNA form, the CDR3 reads TGTGCCAGCAGCCAAGGGGGACTAGCGGGGCCCGGGGGTACGCAGTATTTT.

The J gene is TRBJ2-7, the V gene TRBV27; 8 nucleotides match TRBD1. With 0 bases clipped from V and 4 bases from J, the junction kept 11 bases outside the gene matches. The CDR3 has 17 residues. Germline V CDR1 and CDR2: MNHEY, SMNVEV (reference sequence). CDR3 DNA sequence: TGTGCCAGCAGTTTATCACCCTATGGACAGGGCAGTTACGAGCAGTACTTC. Translated: CASSLSPYGQGSYEQYF.

The V gene is TRBV7-9, the J gene TRBJ1-4; 7 bases are a match to TRBD1. The CDR3 is 15 amino acids. Losses at the gene ends were 5 bases for V and 3 bases for J; bases not matched to a gene: 6. Germline-derived CDR1 and CDR2 are SEHNR and FQNEAQ (reference sequence). The CDR3 region has the DNA TGTGCCAGCAGCAGCGAAAGGGGGCCTAATGAAAAACTGTTTTTT. It translates to CASSSERGPNEKLFF. Full variable domain (remainder filled in from reference TRBV7-9 and TRBJ1-4): DTGVSQNPRHKITKRGQNVTFRCDPISEHNRLYWYRQTLGQGPEFLTYFQNEAQLEKSRLLSDRFSAERPKGSFSTLEIQRTEQGDSAMYLCASSSERGPNEKLFFGSGTQLSVL.

This clone was counted only a few times. The chain links TRBV18 to TRBJ2-5; D is undetermined. Germline assignment: CDR1 KGHSH and CDR2 LQKENI. Trimming took off 8 bases at V and 3 bases at J, with 13 bases between the two ends. This CDR3 region has 13 residues. The CDR3 DNA reads TGTGCCAGCATTCGGGCGAGAGAAGAGACCCAGTACTTC. Residues: CASIRAREETQYF.